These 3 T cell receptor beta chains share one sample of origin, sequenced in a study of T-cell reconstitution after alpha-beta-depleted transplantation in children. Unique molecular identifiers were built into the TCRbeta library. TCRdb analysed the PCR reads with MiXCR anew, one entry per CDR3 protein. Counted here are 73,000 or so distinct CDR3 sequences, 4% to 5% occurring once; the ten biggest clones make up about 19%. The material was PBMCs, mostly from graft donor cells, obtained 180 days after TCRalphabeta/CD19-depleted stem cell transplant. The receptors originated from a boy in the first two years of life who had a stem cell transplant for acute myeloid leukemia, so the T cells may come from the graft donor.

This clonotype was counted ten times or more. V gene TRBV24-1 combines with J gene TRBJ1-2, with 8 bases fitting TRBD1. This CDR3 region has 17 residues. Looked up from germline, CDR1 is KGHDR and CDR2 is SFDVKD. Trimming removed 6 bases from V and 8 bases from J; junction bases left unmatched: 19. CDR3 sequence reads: CATSSSGTGSLMGGYTF. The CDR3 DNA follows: TGTGCCACCAGTTCCTCCGGGACAGGCTCCCTAATGGGGGGCTACACCTTC.

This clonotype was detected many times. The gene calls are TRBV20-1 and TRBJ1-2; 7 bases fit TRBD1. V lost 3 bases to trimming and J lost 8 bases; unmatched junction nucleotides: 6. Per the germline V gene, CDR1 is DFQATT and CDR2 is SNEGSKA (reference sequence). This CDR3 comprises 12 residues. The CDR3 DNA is TGCAGTGCTAGTAACAGGGGAGTGGGCTACACCTTC. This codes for CSASNRGVGYTF.

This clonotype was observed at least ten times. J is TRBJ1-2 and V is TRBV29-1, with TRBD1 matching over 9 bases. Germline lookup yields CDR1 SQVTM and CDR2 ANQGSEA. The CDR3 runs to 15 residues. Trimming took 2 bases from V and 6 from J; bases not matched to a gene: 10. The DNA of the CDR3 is TGCAGCGTTGAAAGAAAAGGGACAGGGATCCATGGCTACACCTTC. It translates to CSVERKGTGIHGYTF.